These T cell receptor beta chains were read from a single sample in a study of cytomegalovirus exposure and HLA in healthy donors. Clones were sequenced by immunoSEQ multiplex PCR, and TCRdb holds only the in-frame ones, with some missing. Among around 140,000 clones listed, 80% were seen once. Material: PBMCs. The source is a man aged 35 to 55 in good health and CMV-seronegative. Each CDR3 is given with its conserved first and last residue. D genes are given only for firm matches. Clone size is stated in some rows and not others, as once, few, many or a class when expanded.

D,size,J,V,CDR3,DNA
TRBD1,NA,TRBJ1-5,TRBV7-8,CASSRRDRGSNQPQHF,TGTGCCAGCAGTCGCAGGGACAGGGGGAGCAATCAGCCCCAGCATTTT
TRBD2,NA,TRBJ2-5,TRBV4-1,CASSLLPGGTSGGSQETQYF,TGCGCCAGCAGCCTACTTCCGGGAGGGACTAGCGGGGGGTCGCAAGAGACCCAGTACTTC
NA,once,TRBJ2-1,TRBV21-1,CASSRFPQYNEQFF,TGTGCCAGCAGCAGGTTCCCCCAGTACAATGAGCAGTTCTTC
NA,NA,TRBJ1-5,TRBV30,CAWSRTTTDQPQHF,TGTGCCTGGTCTCGGACAACGACGGATCAGCCCCAGCATTTT
NA,NA,TRBJ2-7,TRBV29-1,CSVEEGGYEQYF,TGCAGCGTTGAAGAAGGGGGCTACGAGCAGTACTTC
NA,NA,TRBJ1-2,TRBV5-4,CASQDSNYGYTF,TGTGCCAGCCAGGACAGTAACTATGGCTACACCTTC
NA,NA,TRBJ2-5,TRBV6-1,CASRAGQKETQYF,TGTGCCAGCAGGGCGGGACAGAAAGAGACCCAGTACTTC
TRBD1,once,TRBJ1-1,TRBV14,CASSQDRGGTEAFF,TGTGCCAGCAGCCAGGACAGGGGAGGCACTGAAGCTTTCTTT
TRBD2,NA,TRBJ2-1,TRBV7-6,CASSLVAGGRGEQFF,TGTGCCAGCAGCTTAGTTGCGGGGGGCCGGGGTGAGCAGTTCTTC
NA,NA,TRBJ1-2,TRBV6-4,CASSDFLGAGGYTF,TGTGCCAGCAGTGACTTTTTGGGGGCTGGTGGCTACACCTTC
NA,few,TRBJ1-3,TRBV5-1,CASSYDISGNTIYF,TGCGCCAGCAGTTATGACATCTCTGGAAACACCATATATTTT
TRBD1,once,TRBJ2-2,TRBV5-4,CASSFPGQGTAGELFF,TGTGCCAGCAGTTTTCCGGGACAGGGGACGGCCGGGGAGCTGTTTTTT
NA,NA,TRBJ1-5,TRBV28,CASSLQGNRQPQHF,TGTGCCAGCAGTTTACAGGGGAACCGGCAGCCCCAGCATTTT
TRBD2,NA,TRBJ2-5,TRBV5-6,CASSLGSAGVGKETQYF,TGTGCCAGCAGCTTGGGATCCGCGGGGGTCGGAAAAGAGACCCAGTACTTC
TRBD2,NA,TRBJ2-2,TRBV7-2,CASSFSGQVGELFF,TGTGCCAGCAGCTTTAGCGGGCAGGTCGGGGAGCTGTTTTTT
TRBD1,NA,TRBJ2-6,TRBV27,CASSSIQGAGANVLTF,TGTGCCAGCAGTTCAATACAGGGGGCTGGGGCCAACGTCCTGACTTTC
NA,NA,TRBJ2-5,TRBV19,CASSGGRQETQYF,TGTGCCAGTAGTGGGGGGAGGCAAGAGACCCAGTACTTC
TRBD2,NA,TRBJ2-5,TRBV6-5,CASTPGGYQETQYF,TGTGCCAGCACCCCGGGAGGGTACCAAGAGACCCAGTACTTC
NA,NA,TRBJ2-7,TRBV7-2,CASSLDVQGSQYF,TGTGCCAGCAGCTTAGACGTACAGGGCAGCCAGTACTTC
NA,once,TRBJ2-5,TRBV5-1,CASSVAEETQYF,TGCGCCAGCAGCGTCGCAGAAGAGACCCAGTACTTC
TRBD1,NA,TRBJ2-1,TRBV7-9,CASSLRGPGQGDNEQFF,TGTGCCAGCAGCTTACGTGGACCGGGACAGGGGGACAATGAGCAGTTCTTC
NA,once,TRBJ1-5,TRBV5-3,CARSYREKGNQPQHF,TGTGCCAGAAGCTACAGGGAAAAAGGCAATCAGCCCCAGCATTTT
NA,NA,TRBJ1-5,TRBV27,CASSFSRVYNQPQHF,TGTGCCAGCAGTTTCAGCAGGGTCTACAATCAGCCCCAGCATTTT
NA,NA,TRBJ1-6,TRBV2,CASSETGRNSPLHF,TGTGCCAGCAGTGAGACGGGGAGGAATTCACCCCTCCACTTT
TRBD1,NA,TRBJ2-2,TRBV11-3,CASSVRGQGELFF,TGTGCCAGCAGCGTCAGGGGGCAAGGGGAGCTGTTTTTT
TRBD1,NA,TRBJ1-3,TRBV7-2,CASSPRTGDTIYF,TGTGCCAGCAGCCCGCGGACAGGAGACACCATATATTTT
NA,NA,TRBJ2-7,TRBV19,CASSIGGGSYEQYF,TGTGCCAGTAGTATTGGTGGAGGCTCCTACGAGCAGTACTTC
NA,NA,TRBJ1-5,TRBV27,CASSSIGQSNQPQHF,TGTGCCAGCAGTTCAATAGGACAGTCCAATCAGCCCCAGCATTTT
NA,NA,TRBJ2-1,TRBV27,CASSLSQGYNEQFF,TGTGCCAGCAGTTTATCGCAGGGGTACAATGAGCAGTTCTTC
TRBD1,NA,TRBJ1-5,TRBV5-8,CASSLEGQGMQPQHF,TGTGCCAGCAGCTTGGAAGGACAGGGCATGCAGCCCCAGCATTTT
NA,NA,TRBJ1-2,TRBV7-9,CASSLGQASGYTF,TGTGCCAGCAGCTTAGGACAGGCTTCTGGCTACACCTTC
TRBD1,once,TRBJ2-7,TRBV27,CASSVTGVGSYEQYF,TGTGCCAGCAGTGTTACAGGGGTAGGGTCGTACGAGCAGTACTTC
TRBD2,few,TRBJ2-2,TRBV9,CASSVSSGGATNTGELFF,TGTGCCAGCAGCGTATCTTCGGGGGGGGCAACGAACACCGGGGAGCTGTTTTTT
TRBD2,NA,TRBJ2-3,TRBV5-6,CASSPPFGGGTDTQYF,TGTGCCAGCAGCCCCCCCTTCGGGGGGGGCACAGATACGCAGTATTTT
TRBD1,NA,TRBJ2-7,TRBV7-9,CASSLGQGISYEQYF,TGTGCCAGCAGCTTGGGACAGGGAATTTCCTACGAGCAGTACTTC
NA,NA,TRBJ2-3,TRBV2,CAGAGTPGPSTDTQYF,TGTGCCGGGGCGGGAACACCGGGACCCTCCACAGATACGCAGTATTTT
NA,NA,TRBJ2-5,TRBV7-9,CASSPRIRDFQETQYF,TGTGCCAGCAGCCCCCGAATCCGGGACTTCCAAGAGACCCAGTACTTC
TRBD2,NA,TRBJ2-1,TRBV2,CASSGGLGNEQFF,TGTGCCAGCAGTGGCGGACTAGGCAATGAGCAGTTCTTC
NA,NA,TRBJ2-7,TRBV9,CGGVRGHYEQYF,TGTGGCGGAGTCAGGGGTCACTACGAGCAGTACTTC
NA,NA,TRBJ1-1,TRBV29-1,CSVHRVRDTEAFF,TGCAGCGTTCACAGGGTTCGAGACACTGAAGCTTTCTTT
NA,NA,TRBJ1-1,TRBV6-5,CASSYQGMDTEAFF,TGTGCCAGCAGTTACCAGGGTATGGACACTGAAGCTTTCTTT
NA,few,TRBJ1-2,TRBV19,CASSVTANGYTF,TGTGCCAGTAGTGTGACAGCTAATGGCTACACCTTC
NA,once,TRBJ1-1,TRBV6-7,CASSYPIQGTPLNTEAFF,TGTGCCAGCAGTTACCCCATACAGGGAACCCCCTTGAACACTGAAGCTTTCTTT
TRBD1,NA,TRBJ1-5,TRBV10-3,CAISGQGNQPQHF,TGTGCCATCAGTGGACAGGGAAATCAGCCCCAGCATTTT
TRBD1,NA,TRBJ2-1,TRBV12-5,CASGLPDRAEQFF,TGTGCTAGTGGTTTGCCCGACAGGGCTGAGCAGTTCTTC
NA,NA,TRBJ2-3,TRBV5-1,CASSLASGTDTQYF,TGCGCCAGCAGCTTGGCTTCAGGGACAGATACGCAGTATTTT
NA,many,TRBJ2-7,TRBV13,CASSWRGGYPYEQYF,TGTGCCAGCAGCTGGAGGGGGGGATATCCCTACGAGCAGTACTTC
TRBD1,few,TRBJ1-5,TRBV5-1,CASSFEGAQPQHF,TGCGCCAGCAGCTTTGAGGGGGCACAGCCCCAGCATTTT
NA,NA,TRBJ2-7,TRBV6-1,CASSEVRTPTYEQYF,TGTGCCAGCAGTGAAGTTAGGACACCTACCTACGAGCAGTACTTC
NA,NA,TRBJ1-2,TRBV18,CASSPEATSGYTF,TGTGCCAGCTCACCGGAGGCAACCTCTGGCTACACCTTC
NA,NA,TRBJ2-2,TRBV19,CASSIVRGELFF,TGTGCCAGTAGTATCGTTCGTGGGGAGCTGTTTTTT
NA,NA,TRBJ2-1,TRBV5-4,CASSLVDNPNNEQFF,TGTGCCAGCAGCTTGGTGGACAACCCTAACAATGAGCAGTTCTTC
TRBD1,NA,TRBJ2-7,TRBV5-1,CASSPGQGVPEQYF,TGCGCCAGCAGCCCGGGACAGGGGGTCCCCGAGCAGTACTTC
TRBD1,NA,TRBJ1-2,TRBV4-2,CASSQDLFSDRGLDYGYTF,TGTGCCAGCAGCCAAGACCTCTTTTCAGACAGGGGGCTAGACTATGGCTACACCTTC
NA,NA,TRBJ1-1,TRBV29-1,CSVEGAGQVNTEAFF,TGCAGCGTTGAGGGAGCGGGACAAGTGAACACTGAAGCTTTCTTT
NA,NA,TRBJ2-7,TRBV28,CASSFLQGTNEQYF,TGTGCCAGCAGTTTCCTACAGGGCACCAACGAGCAGTACTTC